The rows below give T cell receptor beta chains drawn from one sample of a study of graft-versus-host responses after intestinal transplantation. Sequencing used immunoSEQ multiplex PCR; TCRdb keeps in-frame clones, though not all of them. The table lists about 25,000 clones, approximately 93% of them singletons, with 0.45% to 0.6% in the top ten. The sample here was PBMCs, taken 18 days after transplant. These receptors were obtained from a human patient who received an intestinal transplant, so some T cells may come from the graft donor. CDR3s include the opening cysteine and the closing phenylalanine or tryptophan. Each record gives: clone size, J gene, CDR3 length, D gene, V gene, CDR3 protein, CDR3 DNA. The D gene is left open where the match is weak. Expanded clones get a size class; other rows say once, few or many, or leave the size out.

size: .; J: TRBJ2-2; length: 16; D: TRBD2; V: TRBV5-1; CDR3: CASSGESGENTGELFF; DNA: TGCGCCAGCAGCGGTGAAAGCGGGGAGAACACCGGGGAGCTGTTTTTT
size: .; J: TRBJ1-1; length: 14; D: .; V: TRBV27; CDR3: CASSSPPLNTEAFF; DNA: TGTGCCAGCAGTTCCCCGCCCTTAAACACTGAAGCTTTCTTT
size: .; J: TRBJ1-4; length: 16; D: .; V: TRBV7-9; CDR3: CASSDWGSATNEKLFF; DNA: TGTGCCAGCAGCGACTGGGGTAGTGCAACTAATGAAAAACTGTTTTTT
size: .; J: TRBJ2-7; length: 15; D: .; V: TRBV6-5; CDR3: CASSEYRGISYEQYF; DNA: TGTGCCAGCAGCGAATACCGCGGGATTTCCTACGAGCAGTACTTC
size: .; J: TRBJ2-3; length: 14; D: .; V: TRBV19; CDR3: CASRQSLATDTQYF; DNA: TGTGCCAGTAGACAGTCCCTAGCAACAGATACGCAGTATTTT
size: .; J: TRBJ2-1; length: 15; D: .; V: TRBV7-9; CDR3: CASSLGVRGANEQFF; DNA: TGTGCCAGCAGCTTGGGGGTCCGGGGGGCCAATGAGCAGTTCTTC
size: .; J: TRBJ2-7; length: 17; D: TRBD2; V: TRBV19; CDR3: CASSLTSGGHSAYEQYF; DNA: TGTGCCAGTAGTCTGACTAGCGGGGGGCACTCCGCCTACGAGCAGTACTTC
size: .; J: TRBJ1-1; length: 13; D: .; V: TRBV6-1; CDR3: CASSGQTNTEAFF; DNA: TGTGCCAGCAGTGGACAGACGAACACTGAAGCTTTCTTT
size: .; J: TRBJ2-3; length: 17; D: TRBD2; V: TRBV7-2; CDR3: CASSLNSGGPSADTQYF; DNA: TGTGCCAGCAGCTTAAATAGCGGGGGACCAAGCGCAGATACGCAGTATTTT
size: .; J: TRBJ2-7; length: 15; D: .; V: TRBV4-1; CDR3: CASSPSEGVSYEQYF; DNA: TGCGCCAGCAGCCCCTCGGAGGGGGTGTCCTACGAGCAGTACTTC
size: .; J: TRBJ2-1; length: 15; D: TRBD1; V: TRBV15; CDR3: CATSRERQGMHEQFF; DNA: TGTGCCACCAGCAGAGAGAGACAGGGGATGCATGAGCAGTTCTTC
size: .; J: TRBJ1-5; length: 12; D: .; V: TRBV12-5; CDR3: CASDTSNQPQHF; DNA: TGTGCTAGTGACACTAGCAATCAGCCCCAGCATTTT
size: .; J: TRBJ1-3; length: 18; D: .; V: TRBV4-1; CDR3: CASSQDIWRYSSGNTIYF; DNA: TGCGCCAGCAGCCAAGATATTTGGCGGTATAGCTCTGGAAACACCATATATTTT
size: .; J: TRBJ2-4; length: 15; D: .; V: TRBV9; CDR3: CASSVAAPVKNIQYF; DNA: TGTGCCAGCAGCGTAGCCGCACCAGTCAAAAACATTCAGTACTTC
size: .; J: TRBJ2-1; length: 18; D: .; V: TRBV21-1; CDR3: CASPIRGRLAGVYNEQFF; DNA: TGTGCCAGCCCAATTCGGGGTCGTCTAGCGGGGGTTTACAATGAGCAGTTCTTC
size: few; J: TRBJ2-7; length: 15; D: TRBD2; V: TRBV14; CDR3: CASSQDSGSSYEQYF; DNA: TGTGCCAGCAGCCAAGATAGCGGGTCATCCTACGAGCAGTACTTC
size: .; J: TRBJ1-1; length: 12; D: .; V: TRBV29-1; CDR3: CSVAWGATEAFF; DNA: TGCAGCGTGGCCTGGGGGGCCACTGAAGCTTTCTTT
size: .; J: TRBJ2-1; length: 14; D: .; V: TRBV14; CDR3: CASSQDPLGNEQFF; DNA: TGTGCCAGCAGCCAAGACCCCCTTGGCAATGAGCAGTTCTTC
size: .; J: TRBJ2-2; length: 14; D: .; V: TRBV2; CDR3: CASRLRVNTGELFF; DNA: TGTGCCAGCAGACTAAGGGTGAACACCGGGGAGCTGTTTTTT
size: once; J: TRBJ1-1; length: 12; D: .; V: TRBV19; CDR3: CASSLPGTEAFF; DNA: TGTGCCAGTAGCCTGCCCGGAACTGAAGCTTTCTTT
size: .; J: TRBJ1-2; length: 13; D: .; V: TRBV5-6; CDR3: CASGAGLTYGYTF; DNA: TGTGCCAGCGGAGCGGGACTCACATATGGCTACACCTTC
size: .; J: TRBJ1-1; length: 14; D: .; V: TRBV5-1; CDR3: CASSLFGENTEAFF; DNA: TGCGCCAGCAGCTTGTTCGGCGAGAACACTGAAGCTTTCTTT
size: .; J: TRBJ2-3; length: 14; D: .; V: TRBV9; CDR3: CASSVVSGTDTQYF; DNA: TGTGCCAGCAGCGTAGTTAGCGGCACAGATACGCAGTATTTT
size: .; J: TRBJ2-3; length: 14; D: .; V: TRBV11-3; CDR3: CASSLVRNTDTQYF; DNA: TGTGCCAGCAGCTTAGTCCGGAACACAGATACGCAGTATTTT
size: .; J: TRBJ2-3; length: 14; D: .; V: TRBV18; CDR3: CASSPETGTDTQYF; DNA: TGTGCCAGCTCACCTGAGACAGGAACAGATACGCAGTATTTT
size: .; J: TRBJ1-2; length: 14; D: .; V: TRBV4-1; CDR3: CASSPWADNYGYTF; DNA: TGCGCCAGCAGCCCCTGGGCTGATAACTATGGCTACACCTTC
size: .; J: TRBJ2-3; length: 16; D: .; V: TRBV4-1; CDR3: CASSQVLAGRADTQYF; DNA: TGCGCCAGCAGCCAAGTACTGGCGGGCCGGGCAGATACGCAGTATTTT
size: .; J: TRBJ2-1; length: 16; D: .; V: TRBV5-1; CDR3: CASSWGPDSGYNEQFF; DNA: TGCGCCAGCAGCTGGGGGCCCGATAGCGGATACAATGAGCAGTTCTTC
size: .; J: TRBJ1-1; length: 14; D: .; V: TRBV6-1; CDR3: CASGDGPANTEAFF; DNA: TGTGCCAGCGGGGACGGTCCTGCGAACACTGAAGCTTTCTTT
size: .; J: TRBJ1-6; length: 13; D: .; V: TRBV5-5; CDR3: CASSAQLNSPLHF; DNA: TGTGCCAGCAGCGCCCAATTAAATTCACCCCTCCACTTT
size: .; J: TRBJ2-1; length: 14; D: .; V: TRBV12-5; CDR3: CASGDGGTYNEQFF; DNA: TGTGCTAGTGGTGACGGGGGAACCTACAATGAGCAGTTCTTC
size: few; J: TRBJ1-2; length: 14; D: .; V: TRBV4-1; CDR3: CASSLRQANYGYTF; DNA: TGCGCCAGCAGCCTCCGACAGGCTAACTATGGCTACACCTTC
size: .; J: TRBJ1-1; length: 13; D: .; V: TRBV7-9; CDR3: CASSSPTNTEAFF; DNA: TGTGCCAGCAGCTCTCCCACGAACACTGAAGCTTTCTTT
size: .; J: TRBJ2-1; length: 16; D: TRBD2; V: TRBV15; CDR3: CATSRGGGGAHNEQFF; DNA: TGTGCCACCAGCAGAGGCGGCGGGGGGGCTCACAATGAGCAGTTCTTC
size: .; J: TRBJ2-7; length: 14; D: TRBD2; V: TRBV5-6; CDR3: CASSPDGGGYEQYF; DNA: TGTGCCAGCAGCCCGGACGGCGGGGGCTACGAGCAGTACTTC
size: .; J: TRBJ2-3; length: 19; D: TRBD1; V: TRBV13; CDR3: CASSHLLTGGGGGTDTQYF; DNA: TGTGCCAGCAGCCATCTCCTAACAGGGGGCGGAGGAGGAACAGATACGCAGTATTTT
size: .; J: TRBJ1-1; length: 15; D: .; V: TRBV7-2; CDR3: CASSYPAGPATEAFF; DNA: TGTGCCAGCAGCTACCCGGCGGGTCCCGCCACTGAAGCTTTCTTT
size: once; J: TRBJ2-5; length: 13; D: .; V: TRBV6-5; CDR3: CASSTQGGETQYF; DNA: TGTGCCAGCAGTACACAGGGAGGAGAGACCCAGTACTTC